This TCR beta chain was recovered during a study of blood T cell repertoires in COVID-19 (TCRdb year 2020). Broadly, across the study: Samples from collaborators originated in the United States, Italy and Spain and spanned both the acute and convalescent phases of COVID-19. The material from the prospective study consisted of cDNA or gDNA derived from T cells, B-cell-depleted T cells, or PBMCs. The dataset comprised deeply sampled blood TCRbeta repertoires from subjects exposed to, actively infected with, or recovered from COVID-19. The repertoires were released in a freely available public database meant as a resource for research on the immune response to SARS-CoV-2. The samples were drawn from two sources: the first 160 participants of the ongoing ImmuneRACE study, and 1,200 or so subjects contributed by 6 global collaborators. A de-identified subject ID, COVID-19 status, age in years and sex were almost always included in the sample metadata. Where available, HLA class I and class II types were obtained from metadata supplied by the sample provider rather than from assay-based typing. Findings and caveats that apply to the study as a whole: The quantity of clinical and demographic metadata differed by source and by participant and was supplied without curation.

In the case of this clone: This receptor's antigen is unknown. No base qualities exist here, and no much larger clone lies one base off it.

In Seattle, one collaborating source enrolled patients while the infection was active and tracked those patients longitudinally over the course of disease. Whole blood was collected in K2EDTA tubes by collaborating institutions according to the institutions' own protocols. For TCRbeta analysis, collaborators shipped samples in one of three forms: frozen whole blood, isolated PBMCs, or DNA extracted from either of those sample types. CDR1 and CDR2 were assigned from the germline V gene as MNHEY and SVGEGT. The CDR3 spans 17 residues, from the cysteine through the phenylalanine. Only the CDR3 part of the read is kept: 51 bases, read in frame from the first base. Trimmed from V: 0 bases; trimmed from J: 4 bases; junction bases lacking a gene match: 7. TCRbeta CDR3 regions were amplified from genomic DNA by means of the immunoSEQ Assay, a bias-controlled multiplex PCR. The study's processing was this. The number of nucleated cells in each sample was estimated by amplification of reference gene primers within the assay. To quantify the absolute abundance of each unique TCRbeta CDR3 rearrangement, sequence reads were collapsed and filtered. For each sample, productive Simpson clonality was calculated as the square root of Simpson's diversity index over productive rearrangements. TCRdb retrieved this table from immuneACCESS and kept in-frame rearrangements only. Not all clones are present; in checked studies, unresolved V genes account for under half, and no reason is known for the remainder. Clonal size and the V and J genes are those of that table, whereas D and trimming came from the DNA. This sample lists hundreds of thousands of clones; 70% to 90% were detected once. The ten largest clonotypes hold around 3% of the sample.

The V and J genes are TRBV6-2 or TRBV6-3 and TRBJ2-2, and 8 junctional nucleotides match TRBD2. The sample was peripheral blood. The TCR sequence derives from a woman in her twenties or thirties with COVID-19, enrolled during active disease. The DNA sequence follows: TGTGCCAGCAGTTACTCGTTCGGGGGGGCCGCCACCGGGGAGCTGTTTTTT. Its product reads: CASSYSFGGAATGELFF.